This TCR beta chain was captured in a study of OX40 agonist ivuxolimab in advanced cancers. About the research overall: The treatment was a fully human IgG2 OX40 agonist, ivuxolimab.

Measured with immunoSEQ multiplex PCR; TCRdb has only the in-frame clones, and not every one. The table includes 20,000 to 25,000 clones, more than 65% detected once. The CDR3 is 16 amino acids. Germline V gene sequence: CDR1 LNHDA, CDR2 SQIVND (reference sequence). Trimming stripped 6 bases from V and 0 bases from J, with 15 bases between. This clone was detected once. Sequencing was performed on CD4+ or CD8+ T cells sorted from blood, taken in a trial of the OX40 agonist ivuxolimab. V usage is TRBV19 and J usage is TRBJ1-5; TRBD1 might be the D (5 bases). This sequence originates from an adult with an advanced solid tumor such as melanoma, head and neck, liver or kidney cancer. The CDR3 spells CASSPDTAYSNQPQHF. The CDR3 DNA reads TGTGCCAGTAGCCCGGACACGGCGTATAGCAATCAGCCCCAGCATTTT.